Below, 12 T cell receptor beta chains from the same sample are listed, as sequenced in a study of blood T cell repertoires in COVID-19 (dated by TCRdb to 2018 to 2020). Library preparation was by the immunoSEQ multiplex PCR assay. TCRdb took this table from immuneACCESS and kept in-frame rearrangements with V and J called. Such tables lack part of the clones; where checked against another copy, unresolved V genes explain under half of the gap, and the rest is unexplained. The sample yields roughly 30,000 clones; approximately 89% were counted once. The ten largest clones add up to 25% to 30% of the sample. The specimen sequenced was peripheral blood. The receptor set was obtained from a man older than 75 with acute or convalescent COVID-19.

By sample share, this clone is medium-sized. CDR3 in amino acids: CASSLYGRDEKLFF. The CDR3 DNA follows: TGTGCCAGCAGCTTGTACGGGAGGGATGAAAAACTGTTTTTT. The chain is built from TRBV5-4 and TRBJ1-4; no clear D. The CDR3 length is 14 residues. Trimming took off 1 base at V and 6 bases at J, with 10 bases between the two ends. The germline V gene encodes CDR1 SGHNT and CDR2 YYREEE (reference sequence).

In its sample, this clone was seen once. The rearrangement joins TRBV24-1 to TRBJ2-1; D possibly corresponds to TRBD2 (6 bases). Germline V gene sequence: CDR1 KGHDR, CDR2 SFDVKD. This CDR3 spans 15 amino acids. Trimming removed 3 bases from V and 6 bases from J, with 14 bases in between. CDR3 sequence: CATSDPLGRSNEQFF. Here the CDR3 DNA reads TGTGCCACCAGTGATCCCCTAGGGAGGTCCAATGAGCAGTTCTTC.

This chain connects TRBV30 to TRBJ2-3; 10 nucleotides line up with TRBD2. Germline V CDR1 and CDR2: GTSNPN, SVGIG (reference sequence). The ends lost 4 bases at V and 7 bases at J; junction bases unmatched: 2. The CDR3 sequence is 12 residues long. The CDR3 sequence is CAWTSGSYTQYF. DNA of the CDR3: TGTGCCTGGACTAGCGGGAGTTATACGCAGTATTTT.

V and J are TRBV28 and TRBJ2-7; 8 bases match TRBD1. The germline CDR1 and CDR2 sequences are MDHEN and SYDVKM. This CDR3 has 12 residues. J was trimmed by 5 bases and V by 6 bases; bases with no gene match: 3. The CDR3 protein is CASRSGGHEQYF. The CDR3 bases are TGTGCCAGCAGATCAGGGGGCCACGAGCAGTACTTC.

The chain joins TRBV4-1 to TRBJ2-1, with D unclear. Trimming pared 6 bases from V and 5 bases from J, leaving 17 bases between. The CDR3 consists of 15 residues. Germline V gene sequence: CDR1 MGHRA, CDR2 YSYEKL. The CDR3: CASRKVMGWDNEQFF. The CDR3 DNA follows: TGCGCCAGCAGAAAAGTTATGGGCTGGGACAATGAGCAGTTCTTC.

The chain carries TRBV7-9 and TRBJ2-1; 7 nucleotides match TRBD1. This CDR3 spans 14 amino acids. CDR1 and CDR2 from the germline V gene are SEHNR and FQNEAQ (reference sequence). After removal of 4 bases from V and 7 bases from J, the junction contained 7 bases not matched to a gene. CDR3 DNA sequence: TGTGCCAGCAGCTCCGGGACAGTGATAAATGAGCAGTTCTTC. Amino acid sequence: CASSSGTVINEQFF.

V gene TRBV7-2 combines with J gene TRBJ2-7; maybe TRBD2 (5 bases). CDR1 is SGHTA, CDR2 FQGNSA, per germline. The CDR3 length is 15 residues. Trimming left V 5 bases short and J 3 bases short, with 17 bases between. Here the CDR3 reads CASSPYGVRNYEQYF. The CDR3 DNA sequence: TGTGCCAGCAGCCCCTACGGGGTCAGAAACTACGAGCAGTACTTC.

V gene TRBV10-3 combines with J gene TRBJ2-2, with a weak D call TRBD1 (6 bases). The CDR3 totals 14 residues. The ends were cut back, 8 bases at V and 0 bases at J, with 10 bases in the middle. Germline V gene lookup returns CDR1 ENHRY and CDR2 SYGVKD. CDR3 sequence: CAISGTPNTGELFF. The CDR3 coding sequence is TGTGCCATCTCCGGGACACCGAACACCGGGGAGCTGTTTTTT.

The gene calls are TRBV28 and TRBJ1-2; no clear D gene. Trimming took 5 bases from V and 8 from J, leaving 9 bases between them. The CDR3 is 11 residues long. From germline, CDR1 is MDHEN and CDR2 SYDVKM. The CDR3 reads CASSPGGGYTF. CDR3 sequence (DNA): TGTGCCAGCAGTCCGGGTGGGGGCTACACCTTC.

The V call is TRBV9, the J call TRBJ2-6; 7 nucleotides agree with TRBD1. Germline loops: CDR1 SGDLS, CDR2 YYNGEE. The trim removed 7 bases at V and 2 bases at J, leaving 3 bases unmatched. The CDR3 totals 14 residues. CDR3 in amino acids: CASDGQAGANVLTF. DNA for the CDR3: TGTGCCAGCGACGGACAGGCTGGGGCCAACGTCCTGACTTTC.

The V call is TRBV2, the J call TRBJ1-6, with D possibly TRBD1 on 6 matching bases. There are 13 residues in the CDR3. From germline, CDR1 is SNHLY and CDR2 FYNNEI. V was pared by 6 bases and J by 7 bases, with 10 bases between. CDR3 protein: CASRRQVNSPLHF. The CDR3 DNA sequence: TGTGCCAGCAGGAGACAGGTGAATTCACCCCTCCACTTT. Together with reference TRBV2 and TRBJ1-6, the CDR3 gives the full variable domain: EPEVTQTPSHQVTQMGQEVILRCVPISNHLYFYWYRQILGQKVEFLVSFYNNEISEKSEIFDDQFSVERPDGSNFTLKIRSTKLEDSAMYFCASRRQVNSPLHFGNGTRLTVT.

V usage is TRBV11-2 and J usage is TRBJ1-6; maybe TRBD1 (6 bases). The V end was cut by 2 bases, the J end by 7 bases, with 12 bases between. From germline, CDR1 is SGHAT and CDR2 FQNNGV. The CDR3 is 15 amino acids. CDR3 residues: CASSLTTGNNSPLHF. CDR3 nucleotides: TGTGCCAGCAGCTTAACGACAGGCAACAATTCACCCCTCCACTTT.